The clone carrying this TCR beta chain came up a few times. The antigen is undetermined. A junction end diverges from the germline sequence, so it may reflect a read error. The sample comes from a study of post-analysis software for immune sequencing data. The CDR3 consists of 15 residues. Carried by the TCR beta cDNA libraries were unique molecular identifiers. cDNA molecules numbering about 480,000 came from around 1 to 10 million T cells. In TCRdb, the PCR reads were re-called with MiXCR into one record per CDR3 protein. The data hold roughly 200,000 distinct CDR3 sequences, with 29% observed a single time. Findings and caveats of the study: Included in a set of a few TRBV segments more frequent in patients than controls were TRBV5-6, TRBV5-1 and TRBV20-1. Same-batch samples co-clustered strongly by F measure.

This chain uses TRBV12-3 or TRBV12-4 with TRBJ1-6; TRBD1 might be the D (5 bases). Sequenced material: blood. The sequence was collected from a girl aged 2-17 years with multiple sclerosis. The CDR3 DNA reads as TGTGCCAGCAGTTTATGGGGGTACAGTAATTCACCCCCCCACTTT. This encodes CASSLWGYSNSPPHF.